This TCR beta chain originates from a study of cytomegalovirus exposure and HLA in healthy donors. Regarding this clone: Its antigen remains unidentified.

The table came from immunoSEQ multiplex PCR; TCRdb's copy has only in-frame clones and leaves some out. This table holds 80,000 to 100,000 clones, over 75% found once. Study findings and constraints: The study labeled around 160 TCR beta chains cytomegalovirus-associated.

There are 19 residues in the CDR3. Trimming removed 4 bases at V and 7 bases at J, with 29 bases between. CDR1 is SGHRS and CDR2 is YFSETQ in the germline V gene. V usage is TRBV5-1 and J usage is TRBJ2-2; D is perhaps TRBD1 (6 bases). Sequenced sample: PBMCs. The receptor was derived from a man between 18 and 35 years old in good health and CMV-seropositive. The DNA of the CDR3 is TGCGCCAGCAGCGCGAAAATTGGGGGCGCTTCTATTAGAGTCGGGGAGCTGTTTTTT. Its translation is CASSAKIGGASIRVGELFF.